The clone carrying this T cell receptor beta chain has a count of ten or more. As yet, its antigen is unknown. This sample stems from a study of molecular identifiers for immune sequencing clone quantification. Whole-study findings and limits: Spiked Jurkat TCR RNA equal to one cell could reportedly be picked out among some 1 million naive cells.

One entry per CDR3 protein, called by TCRdb with MiXCR from the PCR reads. The profile shows fewer than 350,000 distinct CDR3 sequences, roughly 23% of them singletons. Sorted inputs of about 20,000 to 1,000,000 cells, with 10%, 30% or 50% RNA, yielded naive CD8 libraries. The authors sorted naive CD8 T cells as CD8+CD4-CCR7+CD45RA+. Germline values: CDR1 SGHNT, CDR2 YYREEE (reference sequence). The CDR3 is 15 residues long. Trimming took 0 bases from V and 5 from J, leaving 15 bases between them. The clonotype comes from a human donor in good health. Some libraries in this study had Jurkat cell RNA spiked in. The sequencing sample was made of naive CD8+ T cells from blood, with Jurkat cell RNA spiked in. Subset: FACS-sorted CD8+CD4-CCR7+CD45RA+ naive T cells. The gene calls are TRBV5-4 and TRBJ2-7, with D hard to call. The CDR3 DNA sequence: TGTGCCAGCAGCTTGGAATCGGGTGCCCCTCACGAGCAGTACTTC. Residues: CASSLESGAPHEQYF.